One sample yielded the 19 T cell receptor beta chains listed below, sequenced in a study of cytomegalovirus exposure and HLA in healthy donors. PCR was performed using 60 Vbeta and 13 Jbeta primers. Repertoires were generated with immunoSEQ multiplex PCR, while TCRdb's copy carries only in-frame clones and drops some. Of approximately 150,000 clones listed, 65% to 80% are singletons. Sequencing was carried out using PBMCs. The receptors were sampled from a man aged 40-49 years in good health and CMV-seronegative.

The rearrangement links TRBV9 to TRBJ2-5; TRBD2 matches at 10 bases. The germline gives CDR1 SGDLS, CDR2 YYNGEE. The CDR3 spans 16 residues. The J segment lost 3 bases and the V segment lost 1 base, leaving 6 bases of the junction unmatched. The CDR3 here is CASSVSGRAFKETQYF. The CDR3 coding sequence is TGTGCCAGCAGCGTAAGCGGGAGGGCCTTTAAAGAGACCCAGTACTTC.

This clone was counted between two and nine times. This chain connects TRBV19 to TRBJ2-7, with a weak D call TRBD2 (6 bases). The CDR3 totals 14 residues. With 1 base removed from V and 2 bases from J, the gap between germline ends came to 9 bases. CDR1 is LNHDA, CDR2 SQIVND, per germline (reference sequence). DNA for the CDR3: TGTGCCAGTAGTATAGGTGCGGGACCCTACGAGCAGTACTTC. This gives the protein CASSIGAGPYEQYF.

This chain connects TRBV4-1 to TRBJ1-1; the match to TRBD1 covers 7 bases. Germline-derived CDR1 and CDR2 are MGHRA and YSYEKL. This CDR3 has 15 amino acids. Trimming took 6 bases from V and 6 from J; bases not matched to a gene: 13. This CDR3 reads CASRKPGQTLAEAFF. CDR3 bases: TGCGCCAGCAGGAAGCCGGGACAGACTTTAGCTGAAGCTTTCTTT.

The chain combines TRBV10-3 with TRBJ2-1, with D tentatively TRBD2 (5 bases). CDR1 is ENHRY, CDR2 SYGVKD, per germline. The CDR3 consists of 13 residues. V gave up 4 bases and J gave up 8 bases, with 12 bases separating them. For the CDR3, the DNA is TGTGCCATCAGTGGGGGAGATATTGATGAGCAGTTCTTC. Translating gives CAISGGDIDEQFF.

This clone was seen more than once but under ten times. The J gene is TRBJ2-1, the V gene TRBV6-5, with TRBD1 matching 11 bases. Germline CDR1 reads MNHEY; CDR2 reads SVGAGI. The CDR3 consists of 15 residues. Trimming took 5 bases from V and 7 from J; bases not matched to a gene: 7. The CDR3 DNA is TGTGCCAGCAGTCGAAACCGGGACAGGGGGAATGAGCAGTTCTTC. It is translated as CASSRNRDRGNEQFF.

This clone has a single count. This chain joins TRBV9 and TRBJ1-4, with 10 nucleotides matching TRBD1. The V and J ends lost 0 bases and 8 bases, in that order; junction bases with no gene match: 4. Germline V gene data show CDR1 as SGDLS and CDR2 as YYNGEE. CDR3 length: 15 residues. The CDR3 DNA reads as TGTGCCAGCAGCGTAGCAGGGACAGGGGACGAAAAACTGTTTTTT. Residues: CASSVAGTGDEKLFF.

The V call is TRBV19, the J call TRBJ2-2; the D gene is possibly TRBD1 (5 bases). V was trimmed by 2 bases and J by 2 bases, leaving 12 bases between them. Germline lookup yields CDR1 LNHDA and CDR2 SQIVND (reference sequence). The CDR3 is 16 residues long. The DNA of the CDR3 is TGTGCCAGTAGTATACAGGGTCCGTCAAACACCGGGGAGCTGTTTTTT. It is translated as CASSIQGPSNTGELFF.

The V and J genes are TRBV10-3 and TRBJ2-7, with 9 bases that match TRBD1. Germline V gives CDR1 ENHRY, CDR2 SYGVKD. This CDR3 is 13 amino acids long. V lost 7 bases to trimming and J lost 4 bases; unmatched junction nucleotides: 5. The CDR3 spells CAIKETGGYEQYF. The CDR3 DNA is TGTGCCATCAAAGAGACAGGGGGTTACGAGCAGTACTTC.

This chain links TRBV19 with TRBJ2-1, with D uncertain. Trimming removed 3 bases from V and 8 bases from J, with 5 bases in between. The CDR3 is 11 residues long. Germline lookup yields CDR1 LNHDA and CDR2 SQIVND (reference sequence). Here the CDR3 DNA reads TGTGCCAGTAGTATTCCTGATGAGCAGTTCTTC. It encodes CASSIPDEQFF.

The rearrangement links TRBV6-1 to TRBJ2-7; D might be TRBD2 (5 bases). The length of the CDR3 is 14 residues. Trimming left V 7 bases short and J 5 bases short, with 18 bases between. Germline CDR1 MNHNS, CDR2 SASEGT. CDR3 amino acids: CASTIGSKVNEQYF. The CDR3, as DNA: TGTGCCAGCACTATTGGGAGTAAGGTCAACGAGCAGTACTTC.

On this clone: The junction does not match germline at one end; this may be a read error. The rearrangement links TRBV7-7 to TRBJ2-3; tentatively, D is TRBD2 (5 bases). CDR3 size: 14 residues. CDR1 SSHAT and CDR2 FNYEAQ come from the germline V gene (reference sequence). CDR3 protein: CASSVERDTDTQYF. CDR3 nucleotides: TGTGCTAGCAGTGTCGAACGGGACACAGATACGCAGTATTTT.

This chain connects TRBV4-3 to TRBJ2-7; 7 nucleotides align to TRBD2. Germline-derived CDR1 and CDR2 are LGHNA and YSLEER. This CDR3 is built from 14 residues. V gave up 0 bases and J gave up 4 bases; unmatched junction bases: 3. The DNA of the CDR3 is TGCGCCAGCAGCCAAGACAGGGAGGGGTACGAGCAGTACTTC. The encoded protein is CASSQDREGYEQYF.

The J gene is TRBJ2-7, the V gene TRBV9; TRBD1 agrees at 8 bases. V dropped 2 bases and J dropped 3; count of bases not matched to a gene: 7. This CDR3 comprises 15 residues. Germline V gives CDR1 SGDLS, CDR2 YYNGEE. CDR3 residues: CASSVAGGDGYEQYF. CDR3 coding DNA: TGTGCCAGCAGCGTGGCAGGGGGCGACGGCTACGAGCAGTACTTC.

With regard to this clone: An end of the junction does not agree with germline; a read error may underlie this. The CDR3, as DNA: TGTGCCATCCGGGACAGCCTCTCTGGGGCCAACGGCCTGACTTTC. Amino acid sequence: CAIRDSLSGANGLTF. The J gene is TRBJ2-6, the V gene TRBV10-3, with 7 positions matching TRBD1. The CDR3 is 15 amino acids. CDR1 and CDR2 from the germline V gene are ENHRY and SYGVKD.

The DNA for the CDR3 is TGTGCCAGCAGCTTGAGGGGTAGCACAGATACGCAGTATTTT. Protein product: CASSLRGSTDTQYF. The chain is built from TRBV5-8 and TRBJ2-3, with D possibly TRBD1 on 5 matching bases. V lost 1 base, J lost 0 bases, and 6 bases lay in between. CDR3 length: 14 amino acids. CDR1 SGHTS and CDR2 YDEGEE come from the germline V gene.

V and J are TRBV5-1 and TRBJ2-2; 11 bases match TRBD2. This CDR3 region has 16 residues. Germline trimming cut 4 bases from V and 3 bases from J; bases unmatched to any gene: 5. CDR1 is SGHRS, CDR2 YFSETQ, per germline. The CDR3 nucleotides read TGCGCCAGCAGCCAAGGGACTAGCGGTTACACCGGGGAGCTGTTTTTT. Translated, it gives CASSQGTSGYTGELFF.

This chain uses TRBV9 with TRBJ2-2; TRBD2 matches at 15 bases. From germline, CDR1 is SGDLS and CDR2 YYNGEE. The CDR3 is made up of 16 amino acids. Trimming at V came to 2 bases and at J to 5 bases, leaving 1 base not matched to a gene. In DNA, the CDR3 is TGTGCCAGCAGCGTTGGACTAGCGGGAGGGACCGGGGAGCTGTTTTTT. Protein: CASSVGLAGGTGELFF.

In DNA form, the CDR3 reads TGTGCCAGCAGTGCCACTTCCTACGAGCAGTACTTC. Translating it yields CASSATSYEQYF. The chain joins TRBV6-1 to TRBJ2-7; D remains ambiguous. V was shortened by 4 bases and J by 1 base, with 5 bases between the two germline ends. Germline CDR1 and CDR2: MNHNS and SASEGT. This CDR3 spans 12 amino acids.

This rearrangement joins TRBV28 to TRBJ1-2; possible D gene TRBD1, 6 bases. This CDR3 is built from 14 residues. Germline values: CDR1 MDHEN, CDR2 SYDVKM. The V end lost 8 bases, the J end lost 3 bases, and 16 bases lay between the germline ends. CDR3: CASGEGGGYYGYTF. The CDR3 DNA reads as TGTGCCAGCGGCGAAGGGGGGGGCTACTATGGCTACACCTTC.